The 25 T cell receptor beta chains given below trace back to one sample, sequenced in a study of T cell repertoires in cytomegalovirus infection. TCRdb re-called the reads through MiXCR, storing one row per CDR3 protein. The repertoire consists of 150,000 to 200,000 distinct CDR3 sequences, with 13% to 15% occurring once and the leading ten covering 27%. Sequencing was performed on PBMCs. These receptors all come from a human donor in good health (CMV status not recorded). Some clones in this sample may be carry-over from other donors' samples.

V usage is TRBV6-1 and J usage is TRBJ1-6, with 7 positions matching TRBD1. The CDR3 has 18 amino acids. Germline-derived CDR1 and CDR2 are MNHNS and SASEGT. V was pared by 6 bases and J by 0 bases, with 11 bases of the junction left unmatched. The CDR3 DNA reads TGTGCCAGCAGAATAGAGGGGGCCTCGAGCTCCTATAATTCACCCCTCCACTTT. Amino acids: CASRIEGASSSYNSPLHF.

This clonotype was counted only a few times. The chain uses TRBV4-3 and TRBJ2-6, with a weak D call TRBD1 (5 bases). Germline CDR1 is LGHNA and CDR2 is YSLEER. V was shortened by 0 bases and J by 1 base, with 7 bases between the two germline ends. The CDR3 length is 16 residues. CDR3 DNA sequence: TGCGCCAGCAGCCAAGATACAGGTTCTGGGGCCAACGTCCTGACTTTC. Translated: CASSQDTGSGANVLTF.

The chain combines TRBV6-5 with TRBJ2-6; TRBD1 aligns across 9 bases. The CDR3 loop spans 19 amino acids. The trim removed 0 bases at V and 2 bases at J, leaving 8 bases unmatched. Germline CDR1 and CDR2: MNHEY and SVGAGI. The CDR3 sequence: CASSYSDRGLTTGANVLTF. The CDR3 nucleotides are TGTGCCAGCAGTTACTCGGACAGGGGATTGACTACTGGGGCCAACGTCCTGACTTTC.

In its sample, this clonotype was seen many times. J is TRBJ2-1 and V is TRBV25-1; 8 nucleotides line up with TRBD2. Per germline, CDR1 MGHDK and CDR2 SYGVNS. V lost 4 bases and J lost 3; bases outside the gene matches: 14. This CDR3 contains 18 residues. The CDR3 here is CASSVLLAEAGVYNEQFF. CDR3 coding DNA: TGTGCCAGCAGTGTTTTACTAGCGGAGGCGGGCGTCTACAATGAGCAGTTCTTC. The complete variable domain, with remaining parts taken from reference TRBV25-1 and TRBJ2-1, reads EADIYQTPRYLVIGTGKKITLECSQTMGHDKMYWYQQDPGMELHLIHYSYGVNSTEKGDLSSESTVSRIRTEHFPLTLESARPSHTSQYLCASSVLLAEAGVYNEQFFGPGTRLTVL.

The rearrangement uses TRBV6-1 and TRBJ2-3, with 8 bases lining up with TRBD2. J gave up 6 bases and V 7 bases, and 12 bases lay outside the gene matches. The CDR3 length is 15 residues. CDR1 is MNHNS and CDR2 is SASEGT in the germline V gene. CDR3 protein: CASTTGGGLMDTQYF. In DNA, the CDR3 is TGTGCCAGCACCACGGGGGGGGGCTTGATGGATACGCAGTATTTT.

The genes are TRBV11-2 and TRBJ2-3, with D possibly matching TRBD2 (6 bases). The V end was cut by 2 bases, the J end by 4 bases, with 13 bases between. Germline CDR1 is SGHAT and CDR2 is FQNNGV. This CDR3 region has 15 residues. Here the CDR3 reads CASSLNRESADTQYF. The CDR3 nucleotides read TGTGCCAGCAGCTTAAACCGGGAGTCTGCAGATACGCAGTATTTT.

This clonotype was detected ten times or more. The CDR3: CASSTIVVAGELFF. CDR3 sequence (DNA): TGTGCCAGCAGTACTATAGTAGTGGCCGGGGAGCTGTTTTTT. The V gene is TRBV2, the J gene TRBJ2-2; D not certain. The germline CDR1 and CDR2 sequences are SNHLY and FYNNEI. The CDR3 consists of 14 residues. The V and J ends lost 5 bases and 6 bases respectively, with 13 bases between them.

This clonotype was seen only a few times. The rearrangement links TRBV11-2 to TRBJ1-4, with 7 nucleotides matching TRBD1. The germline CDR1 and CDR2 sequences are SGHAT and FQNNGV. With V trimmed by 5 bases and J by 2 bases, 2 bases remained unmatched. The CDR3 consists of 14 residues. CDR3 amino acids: CASSAGGTNEKLFF. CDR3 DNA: TGTGCCAGCAGCGCAGGGGGGACTAATGAAAAACTGTTTTTT.

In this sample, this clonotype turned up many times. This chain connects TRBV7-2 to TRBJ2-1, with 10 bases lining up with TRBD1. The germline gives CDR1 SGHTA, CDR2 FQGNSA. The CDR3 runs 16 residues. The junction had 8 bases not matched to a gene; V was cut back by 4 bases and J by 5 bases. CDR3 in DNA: TGTGCCAGCAGCTCCGCCGGGACAGGGGTTGACAATGAGCAGTTCTTC. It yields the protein CASSSAGTGVDNEQFF.

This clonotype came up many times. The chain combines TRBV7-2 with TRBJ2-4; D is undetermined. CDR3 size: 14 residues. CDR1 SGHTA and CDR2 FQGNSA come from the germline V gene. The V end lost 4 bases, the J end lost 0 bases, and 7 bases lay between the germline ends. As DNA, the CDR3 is TGTGCCAGCAGCTCCACATTAGCCAAAAACATTCAGTACTTC. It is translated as CASSSTLAKNIQYF.

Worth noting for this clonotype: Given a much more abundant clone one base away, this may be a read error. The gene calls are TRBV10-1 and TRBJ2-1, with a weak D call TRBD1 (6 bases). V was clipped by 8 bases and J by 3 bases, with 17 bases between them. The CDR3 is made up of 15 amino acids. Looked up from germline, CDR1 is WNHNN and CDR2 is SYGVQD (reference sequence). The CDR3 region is CASRGSPDSYNEQFF. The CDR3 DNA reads TGCGCCAGCCGAGGGTCTCCGGACAGCTACAATGAGCAGTTCTTC.

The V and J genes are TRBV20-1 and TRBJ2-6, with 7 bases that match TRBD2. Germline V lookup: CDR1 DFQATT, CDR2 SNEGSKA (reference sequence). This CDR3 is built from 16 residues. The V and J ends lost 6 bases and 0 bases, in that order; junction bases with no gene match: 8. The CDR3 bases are TGCAGTGCAACGGGGGGTGGAAGCTCTGGGGCCAACGTCCTGACTTTC. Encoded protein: CSATGGGSSGANVLTF.

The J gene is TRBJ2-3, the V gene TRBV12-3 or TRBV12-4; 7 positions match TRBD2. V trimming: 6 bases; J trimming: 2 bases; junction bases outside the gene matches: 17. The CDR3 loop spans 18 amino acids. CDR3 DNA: TGTGCCAGCAGCTCCTTCGGGATTTCCGGGACTAACACAGATACGCAGTATTTT. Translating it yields CASSSFGISGTNTDTQYF.

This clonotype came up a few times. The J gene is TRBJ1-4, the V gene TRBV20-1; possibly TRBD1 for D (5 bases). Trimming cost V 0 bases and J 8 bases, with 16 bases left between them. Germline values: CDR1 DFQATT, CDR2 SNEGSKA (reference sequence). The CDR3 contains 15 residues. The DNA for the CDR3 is TGCAGTGCTAGAGATCCACAGGTCGCGGGGGAAAAACTGTTTTTT. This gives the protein CSARDPQVAGEKLFF.

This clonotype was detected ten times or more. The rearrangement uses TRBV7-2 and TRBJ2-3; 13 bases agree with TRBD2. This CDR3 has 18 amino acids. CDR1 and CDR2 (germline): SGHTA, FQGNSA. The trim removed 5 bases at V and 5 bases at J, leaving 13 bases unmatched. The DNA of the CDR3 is TGTGCCAGCAGCCCTTCTCATACTAGCGGGGGGGCCAAAGATACGCAGTATTTT. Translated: CASSPSHTSGGAKDTQYF.

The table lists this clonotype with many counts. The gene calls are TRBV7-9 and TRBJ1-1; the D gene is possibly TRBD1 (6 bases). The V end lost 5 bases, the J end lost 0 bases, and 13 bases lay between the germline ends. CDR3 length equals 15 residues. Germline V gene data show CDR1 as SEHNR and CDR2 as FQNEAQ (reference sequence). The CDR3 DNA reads TGTGCCAGCAGCCCGATCCAGGGGATGAACACTGAAGCTTTCTTT. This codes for CASSPIQGMNTEAFF.

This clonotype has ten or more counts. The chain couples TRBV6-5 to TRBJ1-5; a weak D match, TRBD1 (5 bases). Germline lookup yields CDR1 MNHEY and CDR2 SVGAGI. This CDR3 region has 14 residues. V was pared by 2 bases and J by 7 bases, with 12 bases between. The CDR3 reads CASSYGRVTQPQHF. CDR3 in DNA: TGTGCCAGCAGTTACGGCAGGGTAACCCAGCCCCAGCATTTT.

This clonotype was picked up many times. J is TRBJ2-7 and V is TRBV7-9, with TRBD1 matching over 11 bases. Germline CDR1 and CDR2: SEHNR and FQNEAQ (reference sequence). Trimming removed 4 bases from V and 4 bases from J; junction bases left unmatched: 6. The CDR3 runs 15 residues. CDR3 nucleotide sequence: TGTGCCAGCAGCTCGCCGGGACAGGGGGTTTACGAGCAGTACTTC. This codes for CASSSPGQGVYEQYF.

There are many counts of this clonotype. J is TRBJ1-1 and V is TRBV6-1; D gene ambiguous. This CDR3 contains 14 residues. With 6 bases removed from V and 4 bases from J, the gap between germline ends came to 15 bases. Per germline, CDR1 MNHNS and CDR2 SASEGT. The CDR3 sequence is CASRDGLRSTEAFF. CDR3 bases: TGTGCCAGCAGAGACGGGCTTAGGAGCACTGAAGCTTTCTTT.

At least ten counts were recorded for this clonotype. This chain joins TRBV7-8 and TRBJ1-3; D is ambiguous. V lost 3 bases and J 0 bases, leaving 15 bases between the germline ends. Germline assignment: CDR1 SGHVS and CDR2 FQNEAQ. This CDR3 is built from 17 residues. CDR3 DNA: TGTGCCAGCAGCTTCTATGATTGGCGGGACTCTGGAAACACCATATATTTT. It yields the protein CASSFYDWRDSGNTIYF.

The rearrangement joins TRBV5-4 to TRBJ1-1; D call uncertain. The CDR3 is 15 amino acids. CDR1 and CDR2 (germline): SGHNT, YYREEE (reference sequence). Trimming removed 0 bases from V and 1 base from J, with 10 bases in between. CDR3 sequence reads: CASSLALTPNTEAFF. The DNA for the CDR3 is TGTGCCAGCAGCTTGGCCCTGACACCGAACACTGAAGCTTTCTTT.

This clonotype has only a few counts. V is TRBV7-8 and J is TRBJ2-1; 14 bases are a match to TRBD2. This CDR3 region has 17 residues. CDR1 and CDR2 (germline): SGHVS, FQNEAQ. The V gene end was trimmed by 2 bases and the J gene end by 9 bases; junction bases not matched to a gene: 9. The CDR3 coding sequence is TGTGCCAGCAGCTTAACTCCGGGACTAGCGGGAGTGGGTGAGCAGTTCTTC. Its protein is CASSLTPGLAGVGEQFF.

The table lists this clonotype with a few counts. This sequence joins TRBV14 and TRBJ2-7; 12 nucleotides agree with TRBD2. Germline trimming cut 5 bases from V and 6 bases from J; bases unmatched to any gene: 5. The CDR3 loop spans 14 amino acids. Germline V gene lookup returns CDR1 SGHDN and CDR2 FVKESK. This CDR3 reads CASSILAGGSEQYF. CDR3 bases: TGTGCCAGCAGCATACTAGCGGGAGGAAGCGAGCAGTACTTC.

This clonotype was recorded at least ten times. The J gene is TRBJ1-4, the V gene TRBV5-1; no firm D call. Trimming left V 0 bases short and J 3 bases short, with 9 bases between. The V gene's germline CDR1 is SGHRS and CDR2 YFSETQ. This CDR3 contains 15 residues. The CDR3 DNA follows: TGCGCCAGCAGCTTGGATGGGTCCCCTAATGAAAAACTGTTTTTT. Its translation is CASSLDGSPNEKLFF.

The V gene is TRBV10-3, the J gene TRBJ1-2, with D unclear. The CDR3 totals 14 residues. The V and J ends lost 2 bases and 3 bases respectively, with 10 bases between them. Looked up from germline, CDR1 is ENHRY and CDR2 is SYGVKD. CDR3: CAISEPAADYGYTF. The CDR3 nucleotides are TGTGCCATCAGTGAGCCGGCAGCGGACTATGGCTACACCTTC.